This T cell receptor (beta chain) was profiled in a study of blood T cells in healthy people across ages. Study findings and constraints: In long-lived donors, naive CD4+ cell counts and diversity exceeded those of aged donors.

A second PCR, run for about 7 to 11 cycles, used a sample-barcoded 5' primer plus a J-beta primer mix. TCRdb recomputed calls from the 5' RACE reads with MiXCR, one row per CDR3 protein. Here the sample spans 580,000 or so distinct CDR3 sequences, 40% to 50% being singletons. This clonotype was counted a few times. What it binds is unknown. J gave up 5 bases and V 4 bases, and 8 bases lay outside the gene matches. This CDR3 comprises 14 residues. The germline gives CDR1 SGHRS, CDR2 YFSETQ. The chain has TRBV5-1 and TRBJ2-7, with TRBD1 matching 8 bases. This receptor was obtained from a man aged 80 or over in good health. The specimen sequenced was blood. The CDR3 nucleotides read TGCGCCAGCAGCGTGAGCGGACAGGGCCACGAGCAGTACTTC. Its translation is CASSVSGQGHEQYF.